The source of this TCR beta chain is a study of blood T cell repertoires in COVID-19. About the research overall: Spain, Italy and the United States supplied samples that represented acute and convalescent COVID-19.

Authors' data handling: Reference gene primers were amplified, and this amplification served to estimate nucleated cell counts. The method was immunoSEQ multiplex PCR; TCRdb's version includes in-frame clones alone and lacks a portion of them. V, J and clone size are those of that table, while D and trimming were read from the DNA. Of a few hundred thousand clones listed, over 75% are singletons. The participants were between about 18 and 89 years old and came from about two dozen US areas. Allocation to cohorts depended on clinical history reported by the participants. Losses at the gene ends were 7 bases for V and 6 bases for J; bases not matched to a gene: 10. The CDR3 extends over 15 amino acids. Per germline, CDR1 LNHDA and CDR2 SQIVND (reference sequence).

The source is a woman in her 30s who had recovered from COVID-19. V gene TRBV19 combines with J gene TRBJ1-1, with 11 bases aligning to TRBD1. Sequencing input: PBMCs or T cells enriched from blood (not recorded which). CDR3 nucleotide sequence: TGTGCCAGTACCAGGCGGCCGGGACAGGGGGCTGAAGCTTTCTTT. Translation gives CASTRRPGQGAEAFF.